Presented here are 5 T cell receptor beta chains from one specimen sequenced in a study of T-cell reconstitution after alpha-beta-depleted transplantation in children (dated by TCRdb to about 2016). Library method: PCR. Sequencer: Illumina HiSeq 2500. Molecular barcoding was employed in the preparation of TCR libraries, with unique molecular identifiers being used to normalize TCRbeta repertoire quantification. TCRdb took the public reads, trimmed them with fastp at Q25, ran MiXCR for clone calling and kept in-frame beta chains. A single entry per CDR3 protein holds the most common genes and DNA from its merged rows. The sample includes 200,000 to 250,000 distinct CDR3 sequences, with roughly a tenth observed a single time. The ten largest clones take up roughly 27% of the sample. The treatment or condition tag for this specimen amounts to: allogeneic hematopoietic cell transplantation with graft depleted of TCRalphabeta T cells and CD19 B cells.

This material consisted of PBMCs, taken before TCRalphabeta/CD19-depleted stem cell transplant. Receptors were obtained from a child under two years old with acute myeloid leukemia, due to receive a stem cell transplant.

This clonotype was seen repeatedly, ten times or more. The chain uses TRBV20-1 and TRBJ2-2; TRBD2 agrees at 7 bases. CDR3 length equals 16 residues. Looked up from germline, CDR1 is DFQATT and CDR2 is SNEGSKA (reference sequence). Trimming at V came to 4 bases and at J to 0 bases, leaving 8 bases not matched to a gene. CDR3 nucleotides: TGCAGTGCTACCTTTTCTAGCGGCCCGAACACCGGGGAGCTGTTTTTT. It encodes CSATFSSGPNTGELFF.

The V gene is TRBV2, the J gene TRBJ2-3; no reliable D call. With 7 bases removed from V and 1 base from J, the gap between germline ends came to 9 bases. CDR3 size: 13 residues. In germline, CDR1 is SNHLY, CDR2 FYNNEI. This CDR3 is CASKWRGTDTQYF. The CDR3 nucleotides read TGTGCCAGCAAGTGGAGAGGCACAGATACGCAGTATTTT.

In its sample, this clonotype was seen many times. The CDR3 coding sequence is TGCAGCGTTTTGGGGGCGGGAGGAGAGACCCAGTACTTC. Amino acid sequence: CSVLGAGGETQYF. V and J are TRBV29-1 and TRBJ2-5; 8 nucleotides align to TRBD2. Germline lookup yields CDR1 SQVTM and CDR2 ANQGSEA. CDR3 size: 13 residues. J lost 4 bases, V lost 5 bases, and 6 bases had no gene match.

This clonotype was recorded many times. CDR3 residues: CSARGDIGGLQPQHF. The CDR3 bases are TGCAGTGCTAGAGGAGACATAGGGGGATTGCAGCCCCAGCATTTT. V is TRBV20-1 and J is TRBJ1-5; possibly TRBD1 for D (6 bases). The germline CDR1 and CDR2 sequences are DFQATT and SNEGSKA (reference sequence). The CDR3 is 15 residues long. V lost 1 base and J lost 7, with 17 bases in between.

This clonotype was recorded many times. This chain connects TRBV24-1 to TRBJ1-5; D uncertain. Germline CDR1 KGHDR, CDR2 SFDVKD. This CDR3 spans 15 amino acids. V lost 3 bases, J lost 0 bases, and 8 bases lay in between. As DNA, the CDR3 is TGTGCCACCAGTGATCCGACTGCTAGCAATCAGCCCCAGCATTTT. Protein sequence: CATSDPTASNQPQHF.